The entry below gives a single T cell receptor beta chain sequence along with its context. Its antigen is unidentified. These data come from a study of T cell repertoires in cytomegalovirus infection. The CDR3 is 14 amino acids. Germline CDR1 is DFQATT and CDR2 is SNEGSKA (reference sequence). Between the trimmed V and J ends, which lost 0 bases and 0 bases, there was a span of 8 bases. TCRdb recomputed calls from the reads with MiXCR, one row per CDR3 protein. The profile shows about 770,000 distinct CDR3 sequences, 25% to 30% of them singletons. The input for sequencing was cultured CD8+ T cells from PBMCs, taken from culture after CMV antigen stimulation. The chain combines TRBV20-1 with TRBJ1-2; D ambiguous. The origin of this receptor is a human donor in good health (CMV status not recorded). Some clones in this sample may be carry-over from other donors' samples. The DNA for the CDR3 is TGCAGTGCTAGAGACAGGATAGCTAACTATGGCTACACCTTC. It translates to CSARDRIANYGYTF.